Listed below are T cell receptor beta chains from one sample, sequenced in a study of blood T cell repertoires in COVID-19. Repertoires were generated with immunoSEQ multiplex PCR, while TCRdb's copy carries only in-frame clones and drops some. In the table there are around 100,000 clones, more than 75% of which are singletons. What was sequenced was peripheral blood. Every receptor here comes from a man between 65 and 85 years old with acute or convalescent COVID-19. CDR3s include the opening cysteine and the closing phenylalanine or tryptophan. A D gene is named only where the DNA matches it firmly. Not every row has a clone size; where given, it reads once, few, many or a size class.

d_call	v_call	clone_size	j_call	cdr3_nt	cdr3_aa
TRBD1	TRBV19	.	TRBJ1-2	TGTGCCAGTAGTCCGGGACAGGTTGTCGGCTACACCTTC	CASSPGQVVGYTF
TRBD2	TRBV19	few	TRBJ2-1	TGTGCCAGTAGTATGGTCGGCGGGAGAAGGAATGAGCAGTTCTTC	CASSMVGGRRNEQFF
.	TRBV6-1	.	TRBJ2-6	TGTGCCAGCAGTGAATCGATCCCAGGGTTCTCTTCCAACGTCCTGACTTTC	CASSESIPGFSSNVLTF
TRBD2	TRBV6-4	.	TRBJ2-1	TGTGCCAGCAGTGACTCGGGCGGTAGCGGGAGTCGAGAGCAGTTCTTC	CASSDSGGSGSREQFF
.	TRBV7-6	.	TRBJ2-7	TGTGCCAGCAGAGAGAGGGAATCCCGATACTACGAGCAGTACTTC	CASRERESRYYEQYF
TRBD1	TRBV5-1	.	TRBJ2-2	TGCGCCAGCAGCAGGGACAGAGTTAACACCGGGGAGCTGTTTTTT	CASSRDRVNTGELFF
.	TRBV9	.	TRBJ1-5	TGTGCCAGCAGTAGCTTCGGTAATCAGCCCCAGCATTTT	CASSSFGNQPQHF
.	TRBV6-1	.	TRBJ1-1	TGTGCCAGCAGTGACCCCGCGGCGAACACTGAAGCTTTCTTT	CASSDPAANTEAFF
.	TRBV3-1/TRBV3-2	.	TRBJ1-1	TGTGCCAGCAGCCAAGGGGTGCGGGGGGGCAACACTGAAGCTTTCTTT	CASSQGVRGGNTEAFF
.	TRBV5-1	.	TRBJ2-2	TGCGCCAGCAGCTTGGTAGTGGGGCGCGTCGGGGAGCTGTTTTTT	CASSLVVGRVGELFF
.	TRBV7-2	.	TRBJ2-3	TGTGCCAGCGGGTTGGGAGACACAGATACGCAGTATTTT	CASGLGDTDTQYF
TRBD1	TRBV5-1	.	TRBJ1-3	TGCGCCAGCAGCCCGACCGGGACAGGGGTAAACACCATATATTTT	CASSPTGTGVNTIYF
.	TRBV7-9	.	TRBJ1-4	TGTGCCAGCAGCTTACCGGATGAAAAACTGTTTTTT	CASSLPDEKLFF
.	TRBV6-1	.	TRBJ2-3	TGTGCCAGCAGTGAAGAACCGACTACCTGGAGGGCCACAGATACGCAGTATTTT	CASSEEPTTWRATDTQYF
TRBD2	TRBV5-1	once	TRBJ2-7	TGCGCCAGCAGCTTGGGTCGCGTGACTAGCGGGAGAAGGGGGTCCTACGAGCAGTACTTC	CASSLGRVTSGRRGSYEQYF
TRBD1	TRBV2	.	TRBJ1-5	TGTGCCAGCAACATCAGGGGGCAAGGGCAGCCCCAGCATTTT	CASNIRGQGQPQHF
.	TRBV6-5	.	TRBJ2-6	TGTGCCAGCAGCCTAGGGGCCGGGGCCAACGTCCTGACTTTC	CASSLGAGANVLTF
.	TRBV2	.	TRBJ1-5	TGTGCCAGCGTGACAGGCCCTAGTCAGCCCCAGCATTTT	CASVTGPSQPQHF
.	TRBV19	.	TRBJ2-1	TGTGCCAGTAGGAAACTAGCCTTCAGTTCCTACAATGAGCAGTTCTTC	CASRKLAFSSYNEQFF
.	TRBV25-1	.	TRBJ1-3	TGTGCCAGCAGTACCGCGTCAGGGTTGTCTGGAAACACCATATATTTT	CASSTASGLSGNTIYF
TRBD1	TRBV27	.	TRBJ2-7	TGTGCCAGCAGCCTCGACCGGGACAGAATCTACTACGAGCAGTACTTC	CASSLDRDRIYYEQYF
.	TRBV27	.	TRBJ1-2	TGTGCCAGCAGGGGGGAGGGGCAGGGGAAAGGAGGCTACACCTTC	CASRGEGQGKGGYTF
TRBD1	TRBV28	.	TRBJ2-2	TGTGCCAGCAGTTCCTCCGGGACAGGGAACACCGGGGAGCTGTTTTTT	CASSSSGTGNTGELFF
TRBD1	TRBV9	.	TRBJ1-2	TGTGCCAGCAGCGTAGGAGGACAGGGGCTAAACTATGGCTACACCTTC	CASSVGGQGLNYGYTF
.	TRBV9	.	TRBJ2-2	TGTGCCAGCAGCCTCCCTTTTTCGGGCGGGGAGCTGTTTTTT	CASSLPFSGGELFF
.	TRBV5-1	.	TRBJ2-7	TGCGCCAGCAGCTTGGCCGGAGGGAAAGCCAACGAGCAGTACTTC	CASSLAGGKANEQYF
TRBD2	TRBV29-1	.	TRBJ2-7	TGCAGCGCTATCCCCCTTTACGCGGGAGGGTACGAGCAGTACTTC	CSAIPLYAGGYEQYF
TRBD1	TRBV6-5	.	TRBJ1-4	TGTGCCAGCAGTTACTCGACAGGGACGGGTGAAAAACTGTTTTTT	CASSYSTGTGEKLFF